These T cell receptor beta chains were read from a single sample in a study of T cell responses to AZD1222 COVID-19 vaccine. Sequencing used immunoSEQ multiplex PCR; TCRdb keeps in-frame clones, though not all of them. The sample has some 120,000 clones; around 84% are singletons. Sequences were derived from peripheral blood, sampled 28 days after the second AZD1222 dose. These receptors were obtained from an adult who received the AZD1222 COVID-19 vaccine. The CDR3 runs from the conserved cysteine through the conserved F or W. The D gene is left open where the match is weak. Part of the rows lack a size; the others show once, few, many or a class for expanded clones.

j_gene: TRBJ2-1
len: 15
v_gene: TRBV18
d_gene: -
abundance: -
CDR3nt: TGTGCCAGCTCAAGTCCCGGGGTCACCTACAATGAGCAGTTCTTC
CDR3aa: CASSSPGVTYNEQFF

j_gene: TRBJ1-6
len: 11
v_gene: TRBV28
d_gene: -
abundance: -
CDR3nt: TGTGCCAGCACCGACGGGGGAGACTTCCACTTT
CDR3aa: CASTDGGDFHF

j_gene: TRBJ1-2
len: 13
v_gene: TRBV19
d_gene: -
abundance: -
CDR3nt: TGTGCCAGTAGTCGGGGGGGCGGCTATGGCTACACCTTC
CDR3aa: CASSRGGGYGYTF

j_gene: TRBJ2-3
len: 14
v_gene: TRBV28
d_gene: TRBD1
abundance: -
CDR3nt: TGTGCCAGCAACCTGGGACAGAACACAGATACGCAGTATTTT
CDR3aa: CASNLGQNTDTQYF

j_gene: TRBJ1-1
len: 12
v_gene: TRBV6-5
d_gene: -
abundance: -
CDR3nt: TGTGCCAGCAGTCTGGGAGACACTGAAGCTTTCTTT
CDR3aa: CASSLGDTEAFF

j_gene: TRBJ2-7
len: 15
v_gene: TRBV7-2
d_gene: TRBD1
abundance: once
CDR3nt: TGTGCCAGCAGCTTAAGGACAGGCAGCTCCTACGAGCAGTACTTC
CDR3aa: CASSLRTGSSYEQYF

j_gene: TRBJ2-5
len: 14
v_gene: TRBV7-2
d_gene: -
abundance: -
CDR3nt: TGTGCCAGCAGCTTGGGACCCGCCGAGGAGACCCAGTACTTC
CDR3aa: CASSLGPAEETQYF

j_gene: TRBJ2-1
len: 17
v_gene: TRBV5-4
d_gene: TRBD2
abundance: -
CDR3nt: TGTGCCAGCGCAAGGTCTAGCGGGGCCACCCCCGGGGATGAGCAGTTCTTC
CDR3aa: CASARSSGATPGDEQFF

j_gene: TRBJ1-1
len: 14
v_gene: TRBV9
d_gene: -
abundance: -
CDR3nt: TGTGCCAGCAGCGTATCTGAGATGAACACTGAAGCTTTCTTT
CDR3aa: CASSVSEMNTEAFF

j_gene: TRBJ2-7
len: 12
v_gene: TRBV2
d_gene: -
abundance: -
CDR3nt: TGTGCCAGCGAACAGTCCAGAGTGGGGCAGTACTTC
CDR3aa: CASEQSRVGQYF

j_gene: TRBJ1-5
len: 16
v_gene: TRBV6-2/TRBV6-3
d_gene: -
abundance: few
CDR3nt: TGTGCCAGCAGTTTCACGAGAGCCGGGGGGTTTCAGCCCCAGCATTTT
CDR3aa: CASSFTRAGGFQPQHF

j_gene: TRBJ2-7
len: 14
v_gene: TRBV27
d_gene: TRBD1
abundance: once
CDR3nt: TGTGCCAGCAGTGCCGGACAGGGAACCCACGAGCAGTACTTC
CDR3aa: CASSAGQGTHEQYF

j_gene: TRBJ1-2
len: 13
v_gene: TRBV28
d_gene: -
abundance: -
CDR3nt: TGTGCCACCCTACCTGGCGGGGGCAGCGGCTACACCTTC
CDR3aa: CATLPGGGSGYTF

j_gene: TRBJ1-6
len: 15
v_gene: TRBV28
d_gene: TRBD1
abundance: -
CDR3nt: TGTGCCAGCAGTTTATCGGGACAGGCTAATTCACCCCTCCACTTT
CDR3aa: CASSLSGQANSPLHF

j_gene: TRBJ2-1
len: 17
v_gene: TRBV24-1
d_gene: -
abundance: few
CDR3nt: TGTGCCACCAGTGATTTTAGGGCGGCAGGATCCTACAATGAGCAGTTCTTC
CDR3aa: CATSDFRAAGSYNEQFF

j_gene: TRBJ1-3
len: 18
v_gene: TRBV15
d_gene: -
abundance: -
CDR3nt: TGTGCCACCAGCAGAGATCACCCATCCCGACGGACTGGAAACACCATATATTTT
CDR3aa: CATSRDHPSRRTGNTIYF

j_gene: TRBJ1-1
len: 14
v_gene: TRBV7-2
d_gene: -
abundance: -
CDR3nt: TGTGCCAGCAGGTCGGGGGGGCCGCGGACTGAAGCTTTCTTT
CDR3aa: CASRSGGPRTEAFF

j_gene: TRBJ2-7
len: 13
v_gene: TRBV5-1
d_gene: -
abundance: -
CDR3nt: TGCGCCAGCAGCTTAGAGGGGAGGTACGAGCAGTACTTC
CDR3aa: CASSLEGRYEQYF

j_gene: TRBJ1-5
len: 14
v_gene: TRBV2
d_gene: -
abundance: -
CDR3nt: TGTGCCAGCAGTGAAGTCACCCTAGGGGTGCCCCAGCATTTT
CDR3aa: CASSEVTLGVPQHF

j_gene: TRBJ1-4
len: 14
v_gene: TRBV11-2
d_gene: -
abundance: -
CDR3nt: TGTGCCAGCAGACCCGGACTGACCAATGAAAAACTGTTTTTT
CDR3aa: CASRPGLTNEKLFF

j_gene: TRBJ1-1
len: 12
v_gene: TRBV28
d_gene: -
abundance: -
CDR3nt: TGTGCCAGCAGTGAAGACCACACTGAAGCTTTCTTT
CDR3aa: CASSEDHTEAFF

j_gene: TRBJ2-1
len: 13
v_gene: TRBV12-3/TRBV12-4
d_gene: TRBD1
abundance: -
CDR3nt: TGTGCCAGCAGCCCTGGGACAGTCAATGAGCAGTTCTTC
CDR3aa: CASSPGTVNEQFF

j_gene: TRBJ1-2
len: 17
v_gene: TRBV19
d_gene: TRBD1
abundance: once
CDR3nt: TGTGCCAGTAGTACCCGGGACAGGGGGTCGGAGAACTATGGCTACACCTTC
CDR3aa: CASSTRDRGSENYGYTF

j_gene: TRBJ1-4
len: 13
v_gene: TRBV29-1
d_gene: -
abundance: -
CDR3nt: TGCAGCGTTGTGGTCGGGGGCAGTGAAAAACTGTTTTTT
CDR3aa: CSVVVGGSEKLFF

j_gene: TRBJ2-1
len: 17
v_gene: TRBV10-2
d_gene: TRBD2
abundance: -
CDR3nt: TGCGCCAGCAGTACCCGGAGAAGCGGGGGGGTCAACAATGAGCAGTTCTTC
CDR3aa: CASSTRRSGGVNNEQFF

j_gene: TRBJ2-2
len: 14
v_gene: TRBV2
d_gene: -
abundance: -
CDR3nt: TGTGCCAGCATGATGTGGGGAGACACCGGGGAGCTGTTTTTT
CDR3aa: CASMMWGDTGELFF

j_gene: TRBJ2-3
len: 13
v_gene: TRBV3-1/TRBV3-2
d_gene: -
abundance: -
CDR3nt: TGTGCCAGCAGCCCCCAGGGGGGAGATACGCAGTATTTT
CDR3aa: CASSPQGGDTQYF

j_gene: TRBJ1-3
len: 15
v_gene: TRBV5-1
d_gene: -
abundance: -
CDR3nt: TGCGCCAGCAGCCCTAACGGGGGCTCTGGAAACACCATATATTTT
CDR3aa: CASSPNGGSGNTIYF

j_gene: TRBJ2-5
len: 17
v_gene: TRBV10-1
d_gene: -
abundance: -
CDR3nt: TGCGCCAGCAGCGCGCTGGTCCGGGTCGCTTTTTTGGAGACCCAGTACTTC
CDR3aa: CASSALVRVAFLETQYF

j_gene: TRBJ2-7
len: 14
v_gene: TRBV7-2
d_gene: -
abundance: -
CDR3nt: TGTGCCAGCAGCTCCGGAAGGGTCTTCTACGAGCAGTACTTC
CDR3aa: CASSSGRVFYEQYF

j_gene: TRBJ1-5
len: 14
v_gene: TRBV6-5
d_gene: TRBD1
abundance: -
CDR3nt: TGTGCCAGCATTCTGGACAGGGGGGATCAGCCCCAGCATTTT
CDR3aa: CASILDRGDQPQHF

j_gene: TRBJ1-2
len: 13
v_gene: TRBV7-2
d_gene: -
abundance: -
CDR3nt: TGTGCCAGCAGCTCAGGGTCGCACTATGGCTACACCTTC
CDR3aa: CASSSGSHYGYTF

j_gene: TRBJ1-2
len: 11
v_gene: TRBV10-3
d_gene: -
abundance: once
CDR3nt: TGTGCCATCAGTGAGGGGACCGGCTACACCTTC
CDR3aa: CAISEGTGYTF

j_gene: TRBJ1-2
len: 12
v_gene: TRBV19
d_gene: -
abundance: -
CDR3nt: TGTGCCTCCTGGGGGGGCGGCTATGGCTACACCTTC
CDR3aa: CASWGGGYGYTF

j_gene: TRBJ2-1
len: 14
v_gene: TRBV7-9
d_gene: -
abundance: -
CDR3nt: TGTGCCAGCCGTTCAGGGGGGGCTCGGAATGAGCAGTTCTTC
CDR3aa: CASRSGGARNEQFF

j_gene: TRBJ2-5
len: 15
v_gene: TRBV19
d_gene: -
abundance: few
CDR3nt: TGTGCCAGTAGTATCGAGGGTCGAGTCGGGGAGACCCAGTACTTC
CDR3aa: CASSIEGRVGETQYF

j_gene: TRBJ2-2
len: 15
v_gene: TRBV19
d_gene: -
abundance: -
CDR3nt: TGTGCCAGTAGTATCTATAAAGGGTTCAGCGGGGAGCTGTTTTTT
CDR3aa: CASSIYKGFSGELFF

j_gene: TRBJ1-5
len: 13
v_gene: TRBV10-1
d_gene: -
abundance: -
CDR3nt: TGCGCCAGCCCCGATTATAGCAATCAGCCCCAGCATTTT
CDR3aa: CASPDYSNQPQHF

j_gene: TRBJ2-7
len: 15
v_gene: TRBV4-3
d_gene: -
abundance: -
CDR3nt: TGCGCCAGCAGCCAAGAGGAGGCATGGGGTAACGAGCAGTACTTC
CDR3aa: CASSQEEAWGNEQYF

j_gene: TRBJ1-5
len: 14
v_gene: TRBV19
d_gene: -
abundance: -
CDR3nt: TGTGCCAGTAGTATAGATAGGAGGGCTCAGCCCCAGCATTTT
CDR3aa: CASSIDRRAQPQHF

j_gene: TRBJ1-1
len: 15
v_gene: TRBV29-1
d_gene: TRBD1
abundance: -
CDR3nt: TGCAGCGTTTCTGGATGGACAGGGGCGAACACTGAAGCTTTCTTT
CDR3aa: CSVSGWTGANTEAFF

j_gene: TRBJ1-2
len: 14
v_gene: TRBV5-6
d_gene: -
abundance: -
CDR3nt: TGTGCCAGCAGCTTGACAGGGCTCTGGCGCGGCTACACCTTC
CDR3aa: CASSLTGLWRGYTF